This T cell receptor beta chain came from a study of blood T cell repertoires in COVID-19. In its sample, this clone was seen once. Clones were read by immunoSEQ multiplex PCR, and TCRdb kept only the in-frame ones, dropping some. The table has 250,000 to 300,000 clones, roughly 86% seen once. V trimming: 3 bases; J trimming: 4 bases; junction bases outside the gene matches: 14. Germline CDR1 is SGHNT and CDR2 is YYREEE (reference sequence). The CDR3 extends over 17 amino acids. The material sequenced was peripheral blood. The TCR comes from a woman aged 25-40 years with acute or convalescent COVID-19. V and J are TRBV5-4 and TRBJ2-3; 7 nucleotides line up with TRBD2. The CDR3 region has the DNA TGTGCCAGCAGCTCCCCCCGTGCGGGAGTAGGGGCAGATACGCAGTATTTT. Its translation: CASSSPRAGVGADTQYF.